These 8 T cell receptor beta chains share one sample of origin, sequenced in a study of blood T cell repertoires in COVID-19. Produced via immunoSEQ multiplex PCR; TCRdb's table is partial and in-frame only. The data contain around 150,000 clones, around nine tenths of them seen just once; the ten biggest clones take up more than 9%. The sequenced sample was peripheral blood. Every receptor here comes from a man between 60 and 75 years old with active or convalescent COVID-19.

The rearrangement links TRBV4-1 to TRBJ1-4; 7 bases agree with TRBD1. Germline assignment: CDR1 MGHRA and CDR2 YSYEKL. This CDR3 has 16 amino acids. The V gene end was trimmed by 2 bases and the J gene end by 2 bases; junction bases not matched to a gene: 5. The DNA for the CDR3 is TGCGCCAGCAGCCAACCGCCGACAGGGACTAATGAAAAACTGTTTTTT. Translation: CASSQPPTGTNEKLFF.

The gene calls are TRBV10-3 and TRBJ2-7; D is possibly TRBD2 (6 bases). Germline CDR1 is ENHRY and CDR2 is SYGVKD. Trimming left V 6 bases short and J 3 bases short, with 12 bases between. This CDR3 has 13 residues. CDR3 sequence reads: CAIRLREDYEQYF. In DNA form, the CDR3 reads TGTGCCATCAGGCTCAGGGAGGACTACGAGCAGTACTTC.

The chain carries TRBV18 and TRBJ2-1; tentative D call: TRBD1 (5 bases). The CDR3 totals 13 residues. Germline loops: CDR1 KGHSH, CDR2 LQKENI. Deletions cut 2 bases from V and 7 bases from J, with 9 bases between. CDR3 coding DNA: TGTGCCAGCTCACCAGCAGGGATGAATGAGCAGTTCTTC. Translation: CASSPAGMNEQFF.

This clone was counted between two and nine times. The V and J genes are TRBV5-1 and TRBJ1-2; a possible D gene is TRBD1 (6 bases). Germline V lookup: CDR1 SGHRS, CDR2 YFSETQ. The CDR3 has 14 residues. Trimming took 4 bases from V and 4 from J, leaving 14 bases between them. The CDR3 protein is CASSPDSGAYGYTF. Written as DNA, the CDR3 is TGCGCCAGCAGCCCGGACAGCGGGGCCTATGGCTACACCTTC.

The V gene is TRBV5-4, the J gene TRBJ2-1; possibly TRBD2 for D (5 bases). Between the trimmed V and J ends, which lost 4 bases and 8 bases, there was a span of 22 bases. The CDR3 covers 16 residues. Germline V lookup: CDR1 SGHNT, CDR2 YYREEE (reference sequence). The CDR3 DNA is TGTGCCAGCAGCACCCGATGGACTGGCTCCACAGATGAGCAGTTCTTC. This translates into CASSTRWTGSTDEQFF.

This clone was seen a few times. The gene calls are TRBV5-1 and TRBJ2-7; TRBD2 aligns across 10 bases. Germline-derived CDR1 and CDR2 are SGHRS and YFSETQ. Trimming took 4 bases from V and 2 from J; bases not matched to a gene: 3. The CDR3 sequence is 14 residues long. CDR3 in DNA: TGCGCCAGCAGCGGGCTAGCGGGAGCCTACGAGCAGTACTTC. It yields the protein CASSGLAGAYEQYF.

Only a few counts were recorded for this clone. The chain joins TRBV7-9 to TRBJ1-1; D call uncertain. Trimming removed 2 bases from V and 6 bases from J, with 7 bases in between. The germline CDR1 and CDR2 sequences are SEHNR and FQNEAQ (reference sequence). This CDR3 is 12 amino acids long. CDR3 residues: CASSLYSPEAFF. The CDR3 DNA sequence: TGTGCCAGCAGCTTATATTCCCCTGAAGCTTTCTTT.

The chain's CDR3 is CSAGDRAYGYTF. Here the CDR3 DNA reads TGCAGCGCCGGGGACAGGGCCTACGGCTACACCTTC. This chain links TRBV29-1 with TRBJ1-2, with 9 positions matching TRBD1. The CDR3 has 12 residues. Germline V gene data show CDR1 as SQVTM and CDR2 as ANQGSEA. The V gene end was trimmed by 7 bases and the J gene end by 8 bases; junction bases not matched to a gene: 8.